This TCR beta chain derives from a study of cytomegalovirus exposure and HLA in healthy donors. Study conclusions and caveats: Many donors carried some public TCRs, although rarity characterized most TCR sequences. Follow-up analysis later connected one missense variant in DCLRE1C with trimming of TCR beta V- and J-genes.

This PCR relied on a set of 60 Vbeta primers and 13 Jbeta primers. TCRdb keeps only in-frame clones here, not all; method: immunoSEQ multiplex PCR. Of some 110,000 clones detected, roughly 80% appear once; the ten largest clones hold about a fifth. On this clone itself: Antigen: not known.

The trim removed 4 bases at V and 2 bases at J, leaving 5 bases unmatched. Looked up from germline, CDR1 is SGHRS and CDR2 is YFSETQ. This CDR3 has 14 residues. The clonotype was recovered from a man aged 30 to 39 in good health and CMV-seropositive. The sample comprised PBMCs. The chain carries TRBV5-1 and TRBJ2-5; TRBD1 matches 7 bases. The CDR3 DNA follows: TGCGCCAGCAGCCAGGGACAGTCACAAGAGACCCAGTACTTC. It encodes CASSQGQSQETQYF.